The 9 T cell receptor beta chains below were found in one sample sequenced in a study of cytomegalovirus exposure and HLA in healthy donors (dated by TCRdb to the late 2010s). Libraries were built with the immunoSEQ multiplex PCR assay. TCRdb stores this immuneACCESS table with in-frame sequences only. Part of the clones is absent; in the studies checked, under half of the shortfall reflects unresolved V genes, and no reason is known for the rest. In all, the sample holds around 150,000 clones, and about 80% of those were seen once. The ten largest clonotypes hold roughly 27% of the sample. The sequenced sample was PBMCs. The receptors here all came from a man aged 25-45 years in good health and CMV-seropositive.

This clone is a singleton in its sample. J is TRBJ2-2 and V is TRBV18; perhaps TRBD2 as D (5 bases). There are 18 residues in the CDR3. V was shortened by 4 bases and J by 0 bases, with 18 bases between the two germline ends. Germline values: CDR1 KGHSH, CDR2 LQKENI. The CDR3 is CASSQTPTRSANTGELFF. DNA of the CDR3: TGTGCCAGCTCACAGACCCCAACTAGGTCGGCGAACACCGGGGAGCTGTTTTTT.

V usage is TRBV7-9 and J usage is TRBJ1-3, with unresolved D. V lost 5 bases, J lost 4 bases, and 21 bases lay in between. Germline V gene data show CDR1 as SEHNR and CDR2 as FQNEAQ (reference sequence). The CDR3 has 17 residues. The DNA of the CDR3 is TGTGCCAGCAGCCCCCGACCATTTGAGGGCCCGGGAAACACCATATATTTT. It codes for CASSPRPFEGPGNTIYF.

The V gene is TRBV27, the J gene TRBJ2-1; 11 bases map to TRBD1. Germline V CDR1 and CDR2: MNHEY, SMNVEV (reference sequence). This CDR3 comprises 16 residues. J lost 7 bases, V lost 5 bases, and 10 bases had no gene match. In DNA form, the CDR3 reads TGTGCCAGCAGTGTTCTTGGGACAGGGGGAGTAAATGAGCAGTTCTTC. It translates to CASSVLGTGGVNEQFF.

This clone has just one count. This rearrangement joins TRBV15 to TRBJ2-1; D possibly corresponds to TRBD2 (7 bases). Germline loops: CDR1 LNHNV, CDR2 YYDKDF (reference sequence). The CDR3 has 15 amino acids. Trimming removed 4 bases at V and 5 bases at J, with 15 bases between. CDR3 sequence reads: CATSKGGTGDNEQFF. The CDR3 DNA reads TGTGCCACCAGCAAGGGGGGGACGGGCGACAATGAGCAGTTCTTC.

The chain uses TRBV4-1 and TRBJ2-1, with TRBD2 matching over 8 bases. The germline CDR1 and CDR2 sequences are MGHRA and YSYEKL. V lost 4 bases, J lost 4 bases, and 3 bases stayed unmatched. The CDR3 extends over 14 amino acids. This CDR3 is CASSLSGGYNEQFF. CDR3 bases: TGCGCCAGCAGCCTCAGCGGGGGATACAATGAGCAGTTCTTC.

The CDR3 here is CASSPCKNRGRKTEAFF. CDR3 nucleotide sequence: TGCGCCAGCAGTCCCTGTAAAAACAGGGGAAGGAAGACTGAAGCTTTCTTT. The chain has TRBV23-1 and TRBJ1-1; 7 bases are shared with TRBD1. TRBV23-1 counts as an open reading frame of uncertain function. The CDR3 spans 17 residues. V dropped 4 bases and J dropped 5; count of bases not matched to a gene: 16.

The chain couples TRBV5-6 to TRBJ1-2; D is uncertain. Germline values: CDR1 SGHDT, CDR2 YYEEEE. The CDR3 has 16 amino acids. Trimming removed 1 base at V and 2 bases at J, with 15 bases between. The CDR3 bases are TGTGCCAGCAGCTTGATCCTTTTAGTGCCGAACTATGGCTACACCTTC. Its translation: CASSLILLVPNYGYTF.

The CDR3 is CASSLWDRPSREQYF. In DNA form, the CDR3 reads TGTGCCAGCAGCTTGTGGGACAGACCCTCAAGAGAGCAGTACTTC. The J gene is TRBJ2-7, the V gene TRBV5-5; 7 bases map to TRBD1. Trimming took 1 base from V and 7 from J; bases not matched to a gene: 11. The CDR3 covers 15 residues. The germline V gene encodes CDR1 SGHKS and CDR2 YYEKEE (reference sequence).

The rearrangement joins TRBV6-1 to TRBJ1-2; a possible D gene is TRBD1 (5 bases). CDR3 size: 15 residues. V gave up 2 bases and J gave up 4 bases, with 14 bases separating them. Germline CDR1 MNHNS, CDR2 SASEGT. The CDR3 is CASSEWGGRSYGYTF. The CDR3 DNA sequence: TGTGCCAGCAGTGAATGGGGGGGAAGGAGCTATGGCTACACCTTC.